The 31 T cell receptor beta chains listed next were all sequenced from one sample in a study of identical twins. Each CDR3 protein is one row after TCRdb ran MiXCR on the 5' RACE reads. The repertoire holds 200,000 to 250,000 distinct CDR3 sequences, approximately 7.3% seen once, with under 7% in the top ten. The same data also contributed to another study, on yellow fever vaccine responses in identical twins.

Source material: CD8+ T cells sorted from blood. These receptors all stem from a woman under 30 in good health.

The chain is built from TRBV5-6 and TRBJ2-7; tentatively, D is TRBD1 (5 bases). Trimming took off 4 bases at V and 4 bases at J, with 15 bases between the two ends. The germline CDR1 and CDR2 sequences are SGHDT and YYEEEE. The length of the CDR3 is 14 residues. The DNA of the CDR3 is TGTGCCAGCAGCCCCAATTGGACACCTTACGAGCAGTACGTC. This translates into CASSPNWTPYEQYV.

The chain combines TRBV2 with TRBJ2-6, with D possibly matching TRBD1 (5 bases). From germline, CDR1 is SNHLY and CDR2 FYNNEI. The ends were cut back, 3 bases at V and 0 bases at J, with 12 bases in the middle. The CDR3 spans 17 residues. The CDR3 spells CASSESRVDSGANVLTF. Written as DNA, the CDR3 is TGTGCCAGCAGTGAGTCCAGGGTAGACTCTGGGGCCAACGTCCTGACTTTC.

The sample holds many counts of this clonotype. This chain connects TRBV28 to TRBJ1-5; maybe TRBD1 (5 bases). This CDR3 is 14 amino acids long. Germline loops: CDR1 MDHEN, CDR2 SYDVKM. V shed 6 bases and J shed 10 bases, with 19 bases lying between them. CDR3 in DNA: TGTGCCAGCAGGGGGGACTCACCCGGTGGCCCCCAGCATTTT. Translation: CASRGDSPGGPQHF.

This clonotype was seen many times. CDR3 nucleotides: TGTGCCAGCAGTTTCAGGGGGAGGTTTCGAGAGCAGTTCTTC. This encodes CASSFRGRFREQFF. J is TRBJ2-1 and V is TRBV12-3 or TRBV12-4; a weak D match, TRBD1 (7 bases). This CDR3 is built from 14 residues. The ends were cut back, 3 bases at V and 10 bases at J, with 16 bases in the middle.

This chain uses TRBV27 with TRBJ2-7; maybe TRBD2 (5 bases). This CDR3 has 16 amino acids. Germline CDR1 is MNHEY and CDR2 is SMNVEV (reference sequence). V lost 8 bases and J lost 0, with 20 bases in between. This CDR3 reads CASPSEGRETSYEQYV. CDR3 nucleotides: TGTGCCAGCCCATCGGAAGGTAGGGAGACCTCCTACGAGCAGTACGTC.

Only a few counts were recorded for this clonotype. This chain connects TRBV2 to TRBJ1-5; weak D call: TRBD1 (6 bases). The CDR3 runs to 15 residues. Trimming cost V 8 bases and J 3 bases, with 17 bases left between them. Germline V gene data show CDR1 as SNHLY and CDR2 as FYNNEI. The CDR3 DNA reads as TGTGCCAGCTCGGGGGGGGGCGCGGCCAATCAGCCCCAGCATTTT. As protein: CASSGGGAANQPQHF.

The genes are TRBV7-6 and TRBJ2-3; TRBD2 matches 7 bases. V lost 1 base and J lost 4; bases outside the gene matches: 5. The CDR3 consists of 15 residues. CDR1 is SGHVS, CDR2 FNYEAQ, per germline. Here the CDR3 reads CASSLDGRVADTQYF. DNA for the CDR3: TGTGCCAGCAGCTTAGATGGGAGGGTCGCAGATACGCAGTATTTT.

This clonotype was detected only a few times. The chain links TRBV11-2 to TRBJ2-5, with 9 nucleotides matching TRBD2. With 5 bases clipped from V and 1 base from J, the junction kept 5 bases outside the gene matches. CDR3 length: 15 amino acids. In germline, CDR1 is SGHAT, CDR2 FQNNGV. The chain's CDR3 is CASSPTSGPQETQYF. The CDR3 DNA follows: TGTGCCAGCAGCCCTACTAGCGGGCCCCAAGAGACCCAGTACTTC. The full variable domain, in which reference TRBV11-2 and TRBJ2-5 provide the parts outside the CDR3, is EAGVAQSPRYKIIEKRQSVAFWCNPISGHATLYWYQQILGQGPKLLIQFQNNGVVDDSQLPKDRFSAERLKGVDSTLKIQPAKLEDSAVYLCASSPTSGPQETQYFGPGTRLLVL.

This rearrangement joins TRBV4-2 to TRBJ2-1; maybe TRBD2 (5 bases). Trimming took 3 bases from V and 6 from J, leaving 18 bases between them. CDR3 length: 16 residues. Germline CDR1 LGHNA, CDR2 YNFKEQ. The CDR3 coding sequence is TGTGCCAGCAGCCAGACGGCGGGTCTCACCGGCAATGAGCAGTTCTTC. This gives the protein CASSQTAGLTGNEQFF.

This clonotype was observed many times. The V gene is TRBV20-1, the J gene TRBJ2-5; D unclear. With 3 bases removed from V and 5 bases from J, the gap between germline ends came to 13 bases. The CDR3 is 13 amino acids. The germline V gene has CDR1 DFQATT and CDR2 SNEGSKA (reference sequence). The CDR3 sequence: CSARIPDRETQYF. The CDR3 DNA follows: TGCAGTGCTAGGATCCCGGACCGGGAGACCCAGTACTTC.

This clonotype was found many times. The CDR3 nucleotides are TGCAGTGCTAGGGACAACCGCCTCTCCTACGAGCAGTACTTC. Translation: CSARDNRLSYEQYF. This sequence joins TRBV20-1 and TRBJ2-7; possible D gene TRBD1, 5 bases. Germline V CDR1 and CDR2: DFQATT, SNEGSKA (reference sequence). The CDR3 is 14 amino acids. V was trimmed by 3 bases and J by 0 bases, leaving 12 bases between them.

In regard to this clonotype: The junction and the germline gene differ at one end; a read error may be behind it. The chain's CDR3 is CACRTGGETEAFF. The CDR3 nucleotides read TGTGCCTGCAGGACAGGGGGCGAGACTGAAGCTTTCTTT. The chain joins TRBV2 to TRBJ1-1; 11 positions match TRBD1. The CDR3 runs to 13 residues. The germline V gene has CDR1 SNHLY and CDR2 FYNNEI.

This clonotype has ten or more counts. V is TRBV7-9 and J is TRBJ2-1; a weak D match, TRBD2 (5 bases). Trimming took off 2 bases at V and 10 bases at J, with 12 bases between the two ends. Germline V gene sequence: CDR1 SEHNR, CDR2 FQNEAQ (reference sequence). The length of the CDR3 is 13 residues. CDR3 nucleotides: TGTGCCAGCAGCTTATCGTCTCAGCGGGAGCAGTTCTTC. Translated: CASSLSSQREQFF. The full variable domain, in which reference TRBV7-9 and TRBJ2-1 provide the parts outside the CDR3, is DTGVSQNPRHKITKRGQNVTFRCDPISEHNRLYWYRQTLGQGPEFLTYFQNEAQLEKSRLLSDRFSAERPKGSFSTLEIQRTEQGDSAMYLCASSLSSQREQFFGPGTRLTVL.

This clonotype has more than one count but fewer than ten. This rearrangement joins TRBV29-1 to TRBJ2-2, with TRBD2 as a possible D gene (5 bases). Trimming stripped 5 bases from V and 3 bases from J, with 10 bases between. Looked up from germline, CDR1 is SQVTM and CDR2 is ANQGSEA. CDR3 length: 13 amino acids. This chain's CDR3 is CSVWWEYTGELFF. CDR3 nucleotide sequence: TGCAGCGTTTGGTGGGAGTACACCGGGGAGCTGTTTTTT.

This clonotype was detected ten times or more. The V gene is TRBV15, the J gene TRBJ2-2; 13 nucleotides match TRBD2. The CDR3 length is 16 residues. V shed 8 bases and J 7 bases; nucleotides not matched to a gene: 10. Germline lookup yields CDR1 LNHNV and CDR2 YYDKDF (reference sequence). CDR3: CATSDGLAGDDGELFF. The CDR3 coding sequence is TGTGCCACCTCAGATGGACTAGCGGGAGATGACGGGGAGCTGTTTTTT.

This clonotype appeared many times. The chain has TRBV4-1 and TRBJ1-2, with D unresolved. Germline V gene lookup returns CDR1 MGHRA and CDR2 YSYEKL. The CDR3 totals 12 residues. Deletions cut 0 bases from V and 6 bases from J, with 5 bases between. CDR3 nucleotide sequence: TGCGCCAGCAGCCAAGATAGGAATGGCTACACCTTC. Translation gives CASSQDRNGYTF.

In DNA, the CDR3 is TGTGCCAGCAGTTTATTGCGGGAGTGGGACAATGAGCAGTTCTTC. It encodes CASSLLREWDNEQFF. The J gene is TRBJ2-1, the V gene TRBV28; the match to TRBD2 covers 7 bases. Unmatched junction bases numbered 5, after V lost 1 base and J lost 5 bases. This CDR3 has 15 amino acids. Germline CDR1 reads MDHEN; CDR2 reads SYDVKM.

A few counts support this clonotype. The rearrangement joins TRBV4-1 to TRBJ2-7; either TRBD1 or TRBD2 may fit D (6 bases each). Between the trimmed V and J ends, which lost 1 base and 0 bases, there was a span of 13 bases. The CDR3 runs to 16 residues. In germline, CDR1 is MGHRA, CDR2 YSYEKL. Written as DNA, the CDR3 is TGCGCCAGCAGCCAAGCTGGGGGGACAAACTCCTACGAGCAGTACTTC. Amino acids: CASSQAGGTNSYEQYF.

This clonotype was recorded many times. The V and J genes are TRBV3-1 and TRBJ2-1, with 7 nucleotides matching TRBD1. The CDR3 is 13 residues long. Germline V gene lookup returns CDR1 LGHDT and CDR2 YNNKEL (reference sequence). Germline trimming cut 6 bases from V and 8 bases from J; bases unmatched to any gene: 7. The CDR3 region has the DNA TGTGCCAGCAGACCTCGACAGGGCTATGAGCAGTTCTTC. It codes for CASRPRQGYEQFF.

This clonotype was detected only a few times. The rearrangement links TRBV10-3 to TRBJ1-2, with TRBD1 identical over 7 bases. The germline V gene has CDR1 ENHRY and CDR2 SYGVKD. V shed 6 bases, J shed 5 bases, and the junction held 6 bases outside the gene matches. The CDR3 runs 13 residues. CDR3 sequence (DNA): TGTGCCATCAGGGTGGACAGGACTTATGGCTACACCTTC. Protein sequence: CAIRVDRTYGYTF.

This clonotype occurred many times. V usage is TRBV14 and J usage is TRBJ1-2; D unclear. Per germline, CDR1 SGHDN and CDR2 FVKESK. With 1 base removed from V and 7 bases from J, the gap between germline ends came to 10 bases. This CDR3 contains 13 residues. CDR3 bases: TGTGCCAGCAGCCAAGGGGAGGTCTTTGGCTACACCTTC. Protein product: CASSQGEVFGYTF.

The rearrangement joins TRBV29-1 to TRBJ2-1; 14 bases line up with TRBD2. The junction had 10 bases not matched to a gene; V was cut back by 6 bases and J by 9 bases. Per the germline V gene, CDR1 is SQVTM and CDR2 is ANQGSEA. The CDR3 loop spans 15 amino acids. CDR3 nucleotide sequence: TGCAGCGTCGAGACGACTAGCGGGAGGGTTGGTGAGCAGTTCTTC. This translates into CSVETTSGRVGEQFF.

CDR3 bases: TGTGCCACCAGTTCGAGTGATTGGGGGGTTTTCGAGACCCAGTACTTC. It translates to CATSSSDWGVFETQYF. V and J are TRBV15 and TRBJ2-5, with D tentatively TRBD2 (6 bases). Germline CDR1 and CDR2: LNHNV and YYDKDF (reference sequence). V dropped 6 bases and J dropped 5 bases, with 22 bases sitting between them. The CDR3 sequence is 16 residues long. The variable domain in full, completed from reference TRBV15 and TRBJ2-5, reads DAMVIQNPRYQVTQFGKPVTLSCSQTLNHNVMYWYQQKSSQAPKLLFHYYDKDFNNEADTPDNFQSRRPNTSFCFLDIRSPGLGDTAMYLCATSSSDWGVFETQYFGPGTRLLVL.

This clonotype has a count of ten or more. The rearrangement links TRBV27 to TRBJ2-2; 9 bases agree with TRBD1. The CDR3 contains 15 residues. J was trimmed by 3 bases and V by 5 bases; bases with no gene match: 4. CDR1 is MNHEY, CDR2 SMNVEV, per germline (reference sequence). The CDR3 region is CASSPRDRDTGELFF. CDR3 in DNA: TGTGCCAGCAGTCCCCGGGACAGGGACACCGGGGAGCTGTTTTTT.

A few counts support this clonotype. The chain joins TRBV27 to TRBJ2-2, with D unresolved. The CDR3 is made up of 16 amino acids. The ends were cut back, 7 bases at V and 0 bases at J, with 15 bases in the middle. The germline CDR1 and CDR2 sequences are MNHEY and SMNVEV (reference sequence). The CDR3 DNA sequence: TGTGCCAGCAACCCACGCCTAGAAACGAACACCGGGGAGCTGTTTTTT. The encoded protein is CASNPRLETNTGELFF.

In this sample, this clonotype turned up a few times. The rearrangement links TRBV6-1 to TRBJ2-1; unclear D gene. V gave up 6 bases and J gave up 9 bases, with 12 bases separating them. Germline V CDR1 and CDR2: MNHNS, SASEGT. The CDR3 has 12 residues. The chain's CDR3 is CASSELGGEQFF. The DNA of the CDR3 is TGTGCCAGCAGCGAACTTGGTGGTGAGCAGTTCTTC.

There are a few counts of this clonotype. The chain recombines TRBV6-5 with TRBJ2-1, with a possible D match to TRBD1 (5 bases). The CDR3 covers 15 residues. V was cut by 0 bases and J by 6 bases, with 12 bases left in between. Germline lookup yields CDR1 MNHEY and CDR2 SVGAGI. CDR3 region: CASSYSITGTNEQFF. The CDR3 region has the DNA TGTGCCAGCAGTTACTCGATTACAGGAACCAATGAGCAGTTCTTC.

This clonotype has a single count. The chain uses TRBV9 and TRBJ2-4; D unresolved. The germline V gene encodes CDR1 SGDLS and CDR2 YYNGEE. The CDR3 length is 14 residues. V lost 0 bases to trimming and J lost 0 bases, with 4 bases between them. The CDR3 DNA sequence: TGTGCCAGCAGCGTAGGTCTAGCCAAAAACATTCAGTACTTC. Amino acids: CASSVGLAKNIQYF.

About this clonotype itself: Just one base apart from a much larger clone, this may be a read error. This sequence joins TRBV7-9 and TRBJ2-1; 10 nucleotides align to TRBD1. Germline loops: CDR1 SEHNR, CDR2 FQNEAQ (reference sequence). V lost 5 bases and J lost 9; bases outside the gene matches: 10. The CDR3 consists of 15 residues. The CDR3 coding sequence is TGTGCCAGCAGCCCCCCCGGGACAGGGGCCCCTGAGCAGTTCTTC. Translating it yields CASSPPGTGAPEQFF. The full variable domain, completed using reference TRBV7-9 and TRBJ2-1, is DTGVSQNPRHKITKRGQNVTFRCDPISEHNRLYWYRQTLGQGPEFLTYFQNEAQLEKSRLLSDRFSAERPKGSFSTLEIQRTEQGDSAMYLCASSPPGTGAPEQFFGPGTRLTVL.

This clonotype was found a few times. The gene calls are TRBV20-1 and TRBJ2-7; 10 nucleotides agree with TRBD2. Germline assignment: CDR1 DFQATT and CDR2 SNEGSKA (reference sequence). The CDR3 is 13 amino acids. J lost 4 bases, V lost 2 bases, and 2 bases had no gene match. For the CDR3, the DNA is TGCAGTGCTAGAACTAGCGGGGTTTACGAGCAGTACTTC. This codes for CSARTSGVYEQYF.

This clonotype was counted at least ten times. V gene TRBV7-9 combines with J gene TRBJ2-5; D remains unclear. V was shortened by 2 bases and J by 5 bases, with 9 bases between the two germline ends. This CDR3 comprises 13 residues. CDR1 and CDR2 from the germline V gene are SEHNR and FQNEAQ (reference sequence). CDR3 sequence reads: CASSLTSFETQYF. The CDR3 coding sequence is TGTGCCAGCAGCTTAACCAGCTTCGAGACCCAGTACTTC.